The 5 T cell receptor beta chains below come from one sample, sequenced in a study of T cell responses to AZD1222 COVID-19 vaccine. TCRdb's table, derived via immunoSEQ multiplex PCR, lists solely in-frame clones and lacks some. The repertoire holds about 150,000 clones, with approximately 89% as singletons. The sequencing here drew on peripheral blood, taken 28 days after the second AZD1222 dose. The source of these receptors is an adult who received the AZD1222 COVID-19 vaccine.

The CDR3 sequence: CASSTWTGGSYGYTF. The CDR3, as DNA: TGTGCCAGCAGTACCTGGACAGGGGGCTCTTATGGCTACACCTTC. The chain joins TRBV27 to TRBJ1-2; 11 bases line up with TRBD1. After removal of 5 bases from V and 5 bases from J, the junction contained 7 bases not matched to a gene. The V gene's germline CDR1 is MNHEY and CDR2 SMNVEV (reference sequence). The CDR3 is 15 amino acids.

This clone was detected only once. The gene calls are TRBV19 and TRBJ2-7; 10 bases match TRBD2. CDR1 LNHDA and CDR2 SQIVND come from the germline V gene (reference sequence). The V segment lost 3 bases and the J segment 4 bases; nucleotides outside the gene matches: 6. The CDR3 spans 15 residues. CDR3 DNA sequence: TGTGCCAGTAGTATGTGGTCTAGCGGGAGTTACGAGCAGTACTTC. Its translation is CASSMWSSGSYEQYF.

This clone appeared a single time. This chain connects TRBV5-1 to TRBJ2-7, with D perhaps TRBD1 or TRBD2 (5 bases each). Germline values: CDR1 SGHRS, CDR2 YFSETQ. The CDR3 contains 15 residues. With 2 bases removed from V and 2 bases from J, the gap between germline ends came to 14 bases. CDR3 DNA: TGCGCCAGCAGCTTCACCGGGACGGGAACCTACGAGCAGTACTTC. Translating it yields CASSFTGTGTYEQYF.

The chain carries TRBV6-5 and TRBJ2-7; D is possibly TRBD1 or TRBD2 (5 bases each). Looked up from germline, CDR1 is MNHEY and CDR2 is SVGAGI. The CDR3 has 12 amino acids. CDR3 DNA: TGTGCTCCATGGTGGGGGATAGCGAATGTGTACTTC. Translating it yields CAPWWGIANVYF.

In its sample, this clone was seen a few times. The chain uses TRBV28 and TRBJ1-6, with D maybe TRBD1 (5 bases). This CDR3 is 15 amino acids long. Germline CDR1 MDHEN, CDR2 SYDVKM. V was pared by 6 bases and J by 9 bases, with 18 bases between. CDR3 nucleotides: TGTGCCAGCAGCCCCGGGACGCCCGAAATTTCACCCCTCCACTTT. Amino acid sequence: CASSPGTPEISPLHF.